This T cell receptor beta chain stems from a study of T cell responses to AZD1222 COVID-19 vaccine. Study-level findings and limits: It should be noted that donors were predominantly white British and more often female, and clonal diversity was possibly underestimated. Repertoire sampling occurred only after the peak T cell response. Across spike, vaccine-associated CD4 TCRs were found, dominant at 160-218 and 743-854.

With regard to this clone: Its antigen is as yet unknown.

This CDR3 is built from 14 residues. Germline lookup yields CDR1 MGHDK and CDR2 SYGVNS. Trimming took 5 bases from V and 5 from J; bases not matched to a gene: 7. The method was immunoSEQ multiplex PCR; TCRdb's version includes in-frame clones alone and lacks a portion of them. The table records around 140,000 clones, under 95% of them present only once. This sample comprised peripheral blood, obtained 28 days after the second dose of the MenACWY control vaccine. J is TRBJ1-1 and V is TRBV25-1, with 8 bases fitting TRBD1. This TCR was sampled from an adult who received the MenACWY meningococcal vaccine as a control. CDR3 DNA: TGTGCCAGCAGTCCCCGGACAGGGAGAACTGAAGCTTTCTTT. Protein sequence: CASSPRTGRTEAFF.